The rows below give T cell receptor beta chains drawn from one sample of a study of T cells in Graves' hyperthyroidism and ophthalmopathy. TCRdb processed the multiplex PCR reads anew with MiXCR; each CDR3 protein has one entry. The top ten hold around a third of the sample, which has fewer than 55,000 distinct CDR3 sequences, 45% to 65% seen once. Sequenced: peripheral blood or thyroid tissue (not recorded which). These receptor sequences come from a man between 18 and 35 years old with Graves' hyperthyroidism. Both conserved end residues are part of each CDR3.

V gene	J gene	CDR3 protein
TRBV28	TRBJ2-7	CASSPRARGAYEQYF
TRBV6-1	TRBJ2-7	CASRPGQGIYEQYF
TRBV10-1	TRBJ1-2	CASNPTGASNYGYTF
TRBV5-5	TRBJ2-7	CASSLVRLTGEPYEQYF
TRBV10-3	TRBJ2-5	CAISEGLAGEETQYF
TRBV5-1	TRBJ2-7	CASSSDAYEQYF
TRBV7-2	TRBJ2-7	CASSPNTQSTYKQYF
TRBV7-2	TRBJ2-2	CASSPVLNTGELFF
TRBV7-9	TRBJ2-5	CASSLPLAGGPHSGETQYF
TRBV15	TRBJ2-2	CATSRLGTGWTGELFF
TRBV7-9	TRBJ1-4	CASSSYAPEKLLF
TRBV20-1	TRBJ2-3	CSARGGASSADTQYF
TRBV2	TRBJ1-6	CASSERTREYNSPLHF
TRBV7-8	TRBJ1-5	CASSLEGGPQHF
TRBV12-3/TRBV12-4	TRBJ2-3	CASSLSLSGRTTDTQYF
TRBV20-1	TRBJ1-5	CSARTGVSNQPQHF
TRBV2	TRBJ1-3	CASSESGWNSGNTIYF
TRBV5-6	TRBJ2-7	CASSLVGTYEQYF
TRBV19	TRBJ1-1	CASSPGPRAEAFF
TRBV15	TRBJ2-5	CATSSRTTGGLRETQYF
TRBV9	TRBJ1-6	CASSPGSGGHSPLHF
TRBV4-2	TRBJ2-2	CASSQRGTGELFF
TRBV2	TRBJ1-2	CASVKAWDGYTF
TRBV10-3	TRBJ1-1	CAAGTLEAFF
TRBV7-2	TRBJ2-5	CASRQSYDETQYF
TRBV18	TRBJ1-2	CASSPISRDIYGYTF
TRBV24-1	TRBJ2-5	CASSDLDSQETQYF
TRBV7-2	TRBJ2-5	CASARGQGQETQYF
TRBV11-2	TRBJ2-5	CASSPHGSGRVQETQYF
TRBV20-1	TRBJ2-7	CSASPAGDRNEQYF
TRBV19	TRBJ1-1	CASKGKAVNTEAFF
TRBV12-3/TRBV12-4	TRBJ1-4	CASSYVSTNEKLFF
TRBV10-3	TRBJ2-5	CAIREGSGETQYF
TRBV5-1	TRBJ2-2	CASSLEATGELFF
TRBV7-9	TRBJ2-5	CAAGAQETQYF
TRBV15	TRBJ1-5	CATSRDLDNQPQHF
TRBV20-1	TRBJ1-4	CSARGQEITEKLFF
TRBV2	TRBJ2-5	CASSQATGGELETQYF
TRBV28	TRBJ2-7	CASSSADTYEQYF
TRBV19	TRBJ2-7	CASSATGTAYEQYF
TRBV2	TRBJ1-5	CASSQTRTGTGGWHQPQHF
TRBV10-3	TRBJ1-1	CAIKSGMNTEAFF
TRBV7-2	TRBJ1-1	CASSLFRDRTEAFF
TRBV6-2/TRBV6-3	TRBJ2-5	CASSYSATGTKTQYF
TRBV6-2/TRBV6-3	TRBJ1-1	CASSYSGVQAFF
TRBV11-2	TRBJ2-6	CASPGDEGTGASVLTF
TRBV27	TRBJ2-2	CASSFDTWTGELFF
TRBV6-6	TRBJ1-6	CASSLTVLAPLHF
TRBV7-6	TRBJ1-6	CASSPGTVVLSPLHF
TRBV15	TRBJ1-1	CATSRDTNTEAFF
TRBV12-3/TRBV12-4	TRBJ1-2	CASSRRGQEHYGYTF
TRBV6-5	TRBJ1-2	CASSSGTGTDGYTF
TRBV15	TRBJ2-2	CATSRGAGAGELFF
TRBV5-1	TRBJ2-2	CASRTPGQGARGTGELFF
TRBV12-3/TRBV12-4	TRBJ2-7	CASSRTDHEQYF
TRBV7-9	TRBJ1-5	CASSSSVGNQPQHF
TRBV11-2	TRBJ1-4	CASSLTQVQEKLFF
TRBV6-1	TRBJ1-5	CASSERKGQAIHQPQHF